This T cell receptor beta chain emerged from a study of identical twins. TCRdb re-called the 5' RACE reads with MiXCR, one entry per CDR3 protein. The sample records under 900,000 distinct CDR3 sequences, about 20% being singletons. A note on this clonotype: Its antigen is still unknown.

Regarding the study as a whole: Twins' excess sharing was less marked for out-of-frame beta sequences.

These data were likewise used in another study, on T cells expressing NK-cell markers. That investigation notes: In several experiments, sorting was restricted to alpha-beta TCR T cells by an anti-gamma-delta TCR antibody.

The clonotype comes from a woman younger than 35 in good health. Specimen: PBMCs.

CDR3 nucleotides: TGTGCCAGCAGTTACTCCCCTCTCGGGGCCGGGGAGCTGTTTTTT. Encoded protein: CASSYSPLGAGELFF. The chain couples TRBV6-5 to TRBJ2-2, with D maybe TRBD2 (5 bases). Germline CDR1 MNHEY, CDR2 SVGAGI. The CDR3 runs to 15 residues. V lost 0 bases and J 6 bases, leaving 11 bases between the germline ends.